The 26 T cell receptor beta chains below were found in one sample sequenced in a study of blood T cell repertoires in COVID-19. This table comes from immunoSEQ multiplex PCR, and its TCRdb copy is limited to in-frame clones, with some not included. The sample lists about 220,000 clones, 80% to 85% occurring once. Sequencing was done on a sample of peripheral blood. These receptor sequences come from a woman in her seventies with COVID-19, enrolled during active disease.

The chain joins TRBV13 to TRBJ2-3; 9 bases line up with TRBD1. CDR3 length: 17 residues. J gave up 1 base and V 5 bases, and 10 bases lay outside the gene matches. Germline V gives CDR1 PRHDT, CDR2 FYEKMQ (reference sequence). Here the CDR3 DNA reads TGTGCCAGCAGCGCAGGACAGGGGCCTTTGGGCACAGATACGCAGTATTTT. Translation: CASSAGQGPLGTDTQYF.

The gene calls are TRBV14 and TRBJ2-1; 8 nucleotides match TRBD2. The germline V gene encodes CDR1 SGHDN and CDR2 FVKESK. V dropped 8 bases and J dropped 9; count of bases not matched to a gene: 6. The CDR3 spans 12 residues. This chain's CDR3 is CASSLGRVEQFF. CDR3 coding DNA: TGTGCCAGCTCCCTCGGGAGGGTTGAGCAGTTCTTC.

The chain carries TRBV14 and TRBJ1-1, with D uncertain. The CDR3 has 13 residues. Germline CDR1 and CDR2: SGHDN and FVKESK. Trimming left V 0 bases short and J 0 bases short, with 2 bases between. The CDR3 bases are TGTGCCAGCAGCCAAGACATGAACACTGAAGCTTTCTTT. Translation gives CASSQDMNTEAFF.

Remarks on this clone: Other DNA sequences within the sample encode an identical CDR3. The chain recombines TRBV28 with TRBJ1-2; the D gene is possibly TRBD1 (5 bases). This CDR3 is 12 amino acids long. V lost 5 bases and J 8 bases, leaving 12 bases between the germline ends. Germline-derived CDR1 and CDR2 are MDHEN and SYDVKM. The CDR3: CASSPDRYGYTF. CDR3 coding DNA: TGTGCCAGCAGTCCAGACAGATACGGCTACACCTTC.

The chain links TRBV9 to TRBJ2-2; TRBD1 agrees at 7 bases. The CDR3 is 14 residues long. CDR1 is SGDLS, CDR2 YYNGEE, per germline. Trimming at V came to 4 bases and at J to 4 bases, leaving 4 bases not matched to a gene. CDR3 DNA: TGTGCCAGCAGCACCGGGACAGTCACCGGGGAGCTGTTTTTT. Translating gives CASSTGTVTGELFF.

This chain links TRBV4-3 with TRBJ1-5; 10 bases agree with TRBD1. Germline trimming cut 4 bases from V and 6 bases from J; bases unmatched to any gene: 0. Germline V gene lookup returns CDR1 LGHNA and CDR2 YSLEER. CDR3 size: 13 residues. Written as DNA, the CDR3 is TGCGCCAGCAGCCGGGACAGGGGTCAGCCCCAGCATTTT. Translation gives CASSRDRGQPQHF.

Worth noting for this clone: At one end, the junction sequence differs from germline, possibly due to a read error. The rearrangement uses TRBV28 and TRBJ2-1, with 9 bases identical to TRBD2. Germline V gene lookup returns CDR1 MDHEN and CDR2 SYDVKM. This CDR3 has 15 amino acids. This chain's CDR3 is CAGRKRLAGLDEQFF. The CDR3 bases are TGTGCCGGCAGGAAACGGCTAGCGGGACTCGATGAGCAGTTCTTC.

This clone came up a few times. The CDR3 is CASSLAPGSLSGNTIYF. The DNA for the CDR3 is TGTGCCAGCAGCTTAGCGCCCGGGTCCCTCTCTGGAAACACCATATATTTT. This sequence joins TRBV11-2 and TRBJ1-3; D ambiguous. Per the germline V gene, CDR1 is SGHAT and CDR2 is FQNNGV. Between the trimmed V and J ends, which lost 1 base and 0 bases, there was a span of 13 bases. CDR3 size: 17 residues. The full variable domain, in which reference TRBV11-2 and TRBJ1-3 provide the parts outside the CDR3, is EAGVAQSPRYKIIEKRQSVAFWCNPISGHATLYWYQQILGQGPKLLIQFQNNGVVDDSQLPKDRFSAERLKGVDSTLKIQPAKLEDSAVYLCASSLAPGSLSGNTIYFGEGSWLTVV.

In this sample, this clone turned up many times. The chain links TRBV4-3 to TRBJ2-2; 7 nucleotides line up with TRBD1. With 5 bases clipped from V and 6 bases from J, the junction kept 12 bases outside the gene matches. The CDR3 spans 16 residues. The germline V gene has CDR1 LGHNA and CDR2 YSLEER. As DNA, the CDR3 is TGCGCCAGCAGCATATGGACAGGACGATATGCCGGGGAGCTGTTTTTT. This encodes CASSIWTGRYAGELFF.

The J gene is TRBJ2-5, the V gene TRBV5-1; possibly TRBD2 for D (6 bases). V lost 0 bases, J lost 2 bases, and 14 bases lay in between. The CDR3 totals 16 residues. CDR1 is SGHRS, CDR2 YFSETQ, per germline. The CDR3 nucleotides read TGCGCCAGCAGCTTGGATTCTAGCGAGAATCAAGAGACCCAGTACTTC. Amino acid sequence: CASSLDSSENQETQYF.

The chain joins TRBV4-1 to TRBJ2-1; TRBD1 is a possible D gene (5 bases). The CDR3 is 14 residues long. Trimming pared 2 bases from V and 0 bases from J, leaving 5 bases between. CDR1 and CDR2 (germline): MGHRA, YSYEKL. CDR3 region: CASSQQGSYNEQFF. The CDR3 DNA reads TGCGCCAGCAGCCAACAGGGCTCCTACAATGAGCAGTTCTTC.

The chain recombines TRBV28 with TRBJ2-1; tentatively, D is TRBD1 (5 bases). Germline values: CDR1 MDHEN, CDR2 SYDVKM. The CDR3 has 14 amino acids. The V end lost 11 bases, the J end lost 7 bases, and 21 bases lay between the germline ends. The CDR3 loop is CAAAEGRVLNEQFF. Written as DNA, the CDR3 is TGTGCCGCCGCAGAAGGCAGGGTCTTAAATGAGCAGTTCTTC.

The chain couples TRBV27 to TRBJ2-5, with TRBD2 as a possible D gene (6 bases). The CDR3 runs to 15 residues. Trimming cost V 5 bases and J 7 bases, with 20 bases left between them. The germline V gene encodes CDR1 MNHEY and CDR2 SMNVEV (reference sequence). For the CDR3, the DNA is TGTGCCAGCAGTAATATCCCGGGACTTGACGGGACCCAGTACTTC. Translation gives CASSNIPGLDGTQYF.

This chain links TRBV7-2 with TRBJ2-7, with TRBD1 matching over 7 bases. This CDR3 has 16 amino acids. The V gene end was trimmed by 5 bases and the J gene end by 0 bases; junction bases not matched to a gene: 10. Germline loops: CDR1 SGHTA, CDR2 FQGNSA. CDR3 nucleotide sequence: TGTGCCAGCAGCCGGTCTACCGGGACAGCCTCCTACGAGCAGTACTTC. Translating it yields CASSRSTGTASYEQYF.

The chain joins TRBV11-3 to TRBJ2-1; D unresolved. Trimming shortened V by 3 bases and J by 6 bases, and 6 bases separated the two germline ends. The CDR3 has 12 residues. CDR1 and CDR2 from the germline V gene are SGHNT and YENEEA. This CDR3 reads CASSFNFNEQFF. The CDR3, as DNA: TGTGCCAGCAGCTTTAACTTCAATGAGCAGTTCTTC.

The chain's CDR3 is CASTVQRSSGGYTF. CDR3 nucleotides: TGTGCCAGCACCGTTCAACGGTCATCGGGAGGCTACACCTTC. The rearrangement links TRBV5-6 to TRBJ1-2, with no clear D. The germline V gene has CDR1 SGHDT and CDR2 YYEEEE. Trimming took 6 bases from V and 8 from J, leaving 20 bases between them. CDR3 length: 14 residues.

This sequence joins TRBV24-1 and TRBJ2-2; 14 nucleotides align to TRBD2. The germline gives CDR1 KGHDR, CDR2 SFDVKD. J gave up 2 bases and V 5 bases, and 9 bases lay outside the gene matches. The CDR3 is 19 residues long. The CDR3 loop is CATSGALGTSGRNTGELFF. The CDR3 DNA reads TGTGCCACCAGTGGAGCACTGGGGACTAGCGGGAGAAACACCGGGGAGCTGTTTTTT.

The chain is built from TRBV5-4 and TRBJ1-2, with TRBD1 matching 9 bases. The V segment lost 3 bases and the J segment 5 bases; nucleotides outside the gene matches: 5. Germline V CDR1 and CDR2: SGHNT, YYREEE (reference sequence). CDR3 length equals 14 residues. The CDR3 protein is CASSSGQGGYGYTF. The CDR3 coding sequence is TGTGCCAGCAGCTCGGGACAGGGTGGGTATGGCTACACCTTC.

The chain carries TRBV19 and TRBJ2-7, with 8 positions matching TRBD1. Germline CDR1 is LNHDA and CDR2 is SQIVND (reference sequence). J gave up 2 bases and V 5 bases, and 8 bases lay outside the gene matches. The length of the CDR3 is 15 residues. This chain's CDR3 is CASSSQGGVAYEQYF. As DNA, the CDR3 is TGTGCCAGTAGTTCACAGGGGGGAGTTGCCTACGAGCAGTACTTC.

The chain joins TRBV5-5 to TRBJ2-4; D is ambiguous. The CDR3 sequence is 14 residues long. Per the germline V gene, CDR1 is SGHKS and CDR2 is YYEKEE (reference sequence). Trimming stripped 1 base from V and 8 bases from J, with 13 bases between. CDR3 nucleotide sequence: TGTGCCAGCAGCTTGAAAGGCCCCGCGGACATTCAGTACTTC. Protein sequence: CASSLKGPADIQYF.

The rearrangement links TRBV5-1 to TRBJ1-4, with 7 bases identical to TRBD1. Germline V lookup: CDR1 SGHRS, CDR2 YFSETQ. V trimming: 4 bases; J trimming: 7 bases; junction bases outside the gene matches: 7. CDR3 length: 14 residues. CDR3 DNA: TGCGCCAGCAGCCCCCGGGACAGCCTTGAAAAACTGTTTTTT. Translating it yields CASSPRDSLEKLFF. Supplemented by reference TRBV5-1 and TRBJ1-4, the full variable domain reads KAGVTQTPRYLIKTRGQQVTLSCSPISGHRSVSWYQQTPGQGLQFLFEYFSETQRNKGNFPGRFSGRQFSNSRSEMNVSTLELGDSALYLCASSPRDSLEKLFFGSGTQLSVL.

In its sample, this clone was seen once. The chain links TRBV6-5 to TRBJ1-2; D is undetermined. Germline CDR1 is MNHEY and CDR2 is SVGAGI. The V gene lost 0 bases and the J gene lost 2 bases, with 10 bases spanning the gap. The CDR3 runs 15 residues. CDR3 protein: CASSYSIPGNYGYTF. CDR3 DNA: TGTGCCAGCAGTTACTCGATCCCCGGGAACTATGGCTACACCTTC.

The rearrangement uses TRBV7-2 and TRBJ1-3; D unresolved. This CDR3 region has 15 residues. Germline V gives CDR1 SGHTA, CDR2 FQGNSA. With 1 base removed from V and 5 bases from J, the gap between germline ends came to 12 bases. The CDR3 spells CASSLESGARNTIYF. The CDR3 region has the DNA TGTGCCAGCAGCTTAGAATCGGGAGCCAGAAACACCATATATTTT.

The chain recombines TRBV29-1 with TRBJ2-7, with 9 bases matching TRBD1. V lost 2 bases, J lost 6 bases, and 11 bases stayed unmatched. This CDR3 has 15 amino acids. The germline gives CDR1 SQVTM, CDR2 ANQGSEA. The chain's CDR3 is CSVESSGQGQVEQYF. In DNA, the CDR3 is TGCAGCGTTGAATCTTCGGGACAGGGACAGGTCGAGCAGTACTTC.

The V call is TRBV15, the J call TRBJ2-3; TRBD2 matches at 13 bases. Per germline, CDR1 LNHNV and CDR2 YYDKDF (reference sequence). The junction had 3 bases not matched to a gene; V was cut back by 1 base and J by 2 bases. The CDR3 is 17 residues long. This CDR3 is CATSRAGLAGFTDTQYF. The CDR3 DNA reads as TGTGCCACCAGCAGAGCGGGACTAGCGGGGTTCACAGATACGCAGTATTTT.

The chain recombines TRBV6-6 with TRBJ2-2; the match to TRBD2 covers 10 bases. This CDR3 region has 15 residues. The junction had 3 bases not matched to a gene; V was cut back by 5 bases and J by 3 bases. Germline CDR1 reads MNHNY; CDR2 reads SVGAGI (reference sequence). The CDR3 loop reads CASSVGLADTGELFF. The CDR3 nucleotides are TGTGCCAGCAGTGTAGGACTAGCGGACACCGGGGAGCTGTTTTTT.